This T cell receptor beta chain was obtained from a study of T-cell memory formation after mild COVID-19. Study-wide context: TCR clusters were mostly confined to one donor each.

TCRdb passed the 5' RACE reads through MiXCR, listing each CDR3 protein once. The sample records hundreds of thousands of distinct CDR3 sequences, around 19% being singletons. The specimen sequenced was PBMCs or a T cell subset sorted from them (not recorded which). This TCR was recovered from a man younger than 35 who had mild COVID-19 (a few samples of this study predate the infection). Cell type and time point are not known.

CDR3 sequence: CASSAQVRAYTDTQYF. DNA of the CDR3: TGTGCCAGCAGCGCCCAAGTCCGGGCCTACACAGATACGCAGTATTTT. The V and J genes are TRBV9 and TRBJ2-3; D gene uncertain. CDR3 size: 16 residues. Deletions cut 3 bases from V and 2 bases from J, with 16 bases between. Germline V gene lookup returns CDR1 SGDLS and CDR2 YYNGEE.